This TCR beta chain is from a study of T cell responses to AZD1222 COVID-19 vaccine. Study-level results: Among spike-specific TCRs, nearly half reportedly target unmutated variant regions. With dominance at 160-218 and 743-854, vaccine-associated CD4 TCRs spanned spike. Sampling captured repertoires only after the peak T cell response.

Generated by immunoSEQ multiplex PCR, the TCRdb table keeps only in-frame clones and is missing some. The table includes some 96,000 clones, roughly 90% detected once. CDR3 size: 12 residues. Germline values: CDR1 SGHVS, CDR2 FNYEAQ. V dropped 1 base and J dropped 8 bases, with 8 bases sitting between them. With respect to this clone: What it binds is not known.

This chain links TRBV7-6 with TRBJ1-1; no clear D gene. The sequencing here drew on peripheral blood, taken on day 0 of AZD1222 vaccination. The origin of this receptor is an adult in good health. CDR3 sequence: CASSLVFGEAFF. CDR3 coding DNA: TGTGCCAGCAGCTTAGTATTCGGAGAAGCTTTCTTT. Full variable domain (outside the CDR3, taken from reference TRBV7-6 and TRBJ1-1): GAGVSQSPRYKVTKRGQDVALRCDPISGHVSLYWYRQALGQGPEFLTYFNYEAQQDKSGLPNDRFSAERPEGSISTLTIQRTEQRDSAMYRCASSLVFGEAFFGQGTRLTVV.